What follows are 9 T cell receptor beta chains derived from one specimen sequenced in a study of shared clonotypes between healthy human individuals (dated by TCRdb to 2019 to 2021). The protocol used for the library was the immunoSEQ multiplex PCR assay. Sourced from immuneACCESS, this table was stored by TCRdb with only in-frame sequences that have V and J called. A share of the clones is absent; for the studies checked, an unresolved V gene accounts for under half, and the remainder has no known explanation. The sample has fewer than 2.5 million clones on record, 93% of them singletons. About 0.34% of the sample comes from the top ten. Sequencing was performed on naive CD4+ T cells from PBMCs. The sample's cell subset or site, from its label and the paper: CD45RA+ positively selected. All receptors come from a young man in good health. Some clones in this sample may be carry-over from other donors' samples.

This sequence joins TRBV6-5 and TRBJ2-2, with a tentative D call TRBD1 (5 bases). The ends were cut back, 4 bases at V and 6 bases at J, with 12 bases in the middle. The CDR3 sequence is 14 residues long. Germline V CDR1 and CDR2: MNHEY, SVGAGI. The CDR3 coding sequence is TGTGCCAGCAGTTTCGGCAGGGTGGCCGGGGAGCTGTTTTTT. Amino acids: CASSFGRVAGELFF.

This clone has a single count. Other DNA sequences in the sample encode the same CDR3. V is TRBV5-1 and J is TRBJ2-3; 13 bases map to TRBD2. The CDR3 loop spans 16 amino acids. The V segment lost 3 bases and the J segment 3 bases; nucleotides outside the gene matches: 4. Germline V gene sequence: CDR1 SGHRS, CDR2 YFSETQ. The CDR3 DNA follows: TGCGCCAGCAGCTCACTAGCGGGAGGGCCAACAGATACGCAGTATTTT. This gives the protein CASSSLAGGPTDTQYF.

The rearrangement links TRBV6-5 to TRBJ1-2; 7 bases align to TRBD1. CDR1 is MNHEY, CDR2 SVGAGI, per germline. The J segment lost 6 bases and the V segment lost 6 bases, leaving 10 bases of the junction unmatched. This CDR3 has 14 residues. The CDR3 reads CASRLGQARHGYTF. CDR3 DNA sequence: TGTGCCAGCAGGCTCGGACAGGCCCGCCATGGCTACACCTTC.

The V call is TRBV9, the J call TRBJ2-7; 8 nucleotides agree with TRBD2. The CDR3 is 14 amino acids. Germline lookup yields CDR1 SGDLS and CDR2 YYNGEE. Trimming at V came to 3 bases and at J to 7 bases, leaving 9 bases not matched to a gene. In DNA, the CDR3 is TGTGCCAGCAGCGGAGATCGCCCGGGAGGGGAGCAGTACTTC. This codes for CASSGDRPGGEQYF. Filled out from reference TRBV9 and TRBJ2-7, the complete variable domain reads DSGVTQTPKHLITATGQRVTLRCSPRSGDLSVYWYQQSLDQGLQFLIQYYNGEERAKGNILERFSAQQFPDLHSELNLSSLELGDSALYFCASSGDRPGGEQYFGPGTRLTVT.

This sequence joins TRBV19 and TRBJ1-1; 7 positions match TRBD1. Germline trimming cut 7 bases from V and 1 base from J; bases unmatched to any gene: 15. This CDR3 is built from 17 residues. The germline CDR1 and CDR2 sequences are LNHDA and SQIVND (reference sequence). CDR3 DNA sequence: TGTGCCAGTAACCGCCCGCCAGGGGGTTTGGGGAACACTGAAGCTTTCTTT. Amino acids: CASNRPPGGLGNTEAFF.

This chain connects TRBV4-3 to TRBJ2-2; TRBD1 agrees at 11 bases. Germline CDR1 LGHNA, CDR2 YSLEER. The CDR3 loop spans 15 amino acids. V dropped 4 bases and J dropped 5; count of bases not matched to a gene: 3. The CDR3 DNA reads TGCGCCAGCAGCCGGGGACAGGGGGGGACCGGGGAGCTGTTTTTT. Its protein product is CASSRGQGGTGELFF.

The CDR3 DNA reads as TGTGCCAGCTCACCACCGTCAGGGTTGGGGACCCAGTACTTC. This sequence encodes CASSPPSGLGTQYF. The chain is built from TRBV18 and TRBJ2-5; D may be TRBD1 (5 bases). CDR1 is KGHSH, CDR2 LQKENI, per germline. V dropped 0 bases and J dropped 7 bases, with 12 bases sitting between them. CDR3 length equals 14 residues.

In the case of this clone: Other nucleotide sequences in the sample specify the same CDR3. The chain uses TRBV7-3 and TRBJ1-2; D not resolved. Between the trimmed V and J ends, which lost 0 bases and 2 bases, there was a span of 7 bases. CDR1 and CDR2 (germline): SGHTA, FQGTGA. The CDR3 consists of 14 residues. CDR3 nucleotide sequence: TGTGCCAGCAGCTTAACCCCCGGGAACTATGGCTACACCTTC. It specifies CASSLTPGNYGYTF. Variable domain in full (rest from reference TRBV7-3 and TRBJ1-2): GAGVSQTPSNKVTEKGKYVELRCDPISGHTALYWYRQSLGQGPEFLIYFQGTGAADDSGLPNDRFFAVRPEGSVSTLKIQRTERGDSAVYLCASSLTPGNYGYTFGSGTRLTVV.

CDR3 nucleotides: TGTGCCAGTAGTATAGCGCCCAGTTCTTATATCGATGAGCAGTTCTTC. Translated: CASSIAPSSYIDEQFF. The chain links TRBV19 to TRBJ2-1, with no clear D. The CDR3 loop spans 16 amino acids. V was trimmed by 1 base and J by 8 bases, leaving 18 bases between them. CDR1 and CDR2 (germline): LNHDA, SQIVND (reference sequence).